Given below is one T cell receptor (beta chain) in context. Antigen: not known. TCRB transcripts that were expressed got sequenced, as all of the isolated RNA had been reverse transcribed. Clones were read by immunoSEQ multiplex PCR, and TCRdb kept only the in-frame ones, dropping some. Found here are about 650,000 clones, 9.5% to 15% of them singletons; the top ten hold about 0.11%. The CDR3 extends over 12 amino acids. V was trimmed by 6 bases and J by 1 base, leaving 9 bases between them. From germline, CDR1 is SQVTM and CDR2 ANQGSEA. This sample was taken from a study of beta chain features in type 1 diabetes. Findings and limits, study-wide: All four CD4+ subsets from Type 1 diabetes patients carried moderately but significantly shorter TCRB CDR3s.

The V and J genes are TRBV29-1 and TRBJ1-2; a possible D gene is TRBD1 (5 bases). The receptor was derived from a man aged 30 to 45 with type 1 diabetes. Sequencing used naive CD4+ T cells from blood. DNA of the CDR3: TGCAGCGTGGGGGAGAGTAACTATGGCTACACCTTC. As protein: CSVGESNYGYTF.